This passage covers 23 T cell receptor beta chains from one sample sequenced in a study of blood T cells in healthy people across ages. The second PCR ran about 6 to 11 cycles with a sample-barcoded 5' primer and J-beta primers. In TCRdb, the 5' RACE reads were re-called with MiXCR into one record per CDR3 protein. Here the sample spans 760,000 or so distinct CDR3 sequences, roughly 25% being singletons. The same data also contributed to another study, on T cells of mothers and their children.

The sample comprised blood. The receptors were gathered from a boy aged 5-17 years in good health.

The sample holds a few counts of this clonotype. The V gene is TRBV12-3 or TRBV12-4, the J gene TRBJ1-4; no definite D call. The CDR3 is 15 amino acids. Trimming left V 3 bases short and J 8 bases short, with 16 bases between. CDR3 in DNA: TGTGCCAGCAGTTTCAGCGTAGGGCTGGGCGAAAAACTGTTTTTT. It yields the protein CASSFSVGLGEKLFF.

This clonotype was seen a few times. The chain is built from TRBV29-1 and TRBJ1-2; 8 nucleotides align to TRBD1. Losses at the gene ends were 7 bases for V and 5 bases for J; bases not matched to a gene: 12. The V gene's germline CDR1 is SQVTM and CDR2 ANQGSEA. This CDR3 has 14 residues. For the CDR3, the DNA is TGCAGCGCTCCGGGCCCGCAGGGGGCATATGGCTACACCTTC. It encodes CSAPGPQGAYGYTF.

The chain has TRBV29-1 and TRBJ2-3; no clear D gene. This CDR3 has 14 residues. The V end was cut by 5 bases, the J end by 0 bases, with 12 bases between. Germline CDR1 SQVTM, CDR2 ANQGSEA. The CDR3 DNA reads as TGCAGCGTTTGTGGAAGATTTAGCACAGATACGCAGTATTTT. It encodes CSVCGRFSTDTQYF.

This clonotype was counted between two and nine times. The chain employs TRBV20-1 and TRBJ2-1; D perhaps matches TRBD1 (6 bases). V was clipped by 0 bases and J by 12 bases, with 21 bases between them. The CDR3 totals 15 residues. Per germline, CDR1 DFQATT and CDR2 SNEGSKA (reference sequence). In nucleotides, the CDR3 is TGCAGTGCTAGAGATGCCTCCGGGACATCGGATTCGCAGTTCTTC. It translates to CSARDASGTSDSQFF.

V gene TRBV12-3 or TRBV12-4 combines with J gene TRBJ1-5, with D perhaps matching TRBD1 (5 bases). The CDR3 has 14 residues. V was cut by 6 bases and J by 3 bases, with 12 bases left in between. The DNA for the CDR3 is TGTGCCAGCAGCTACGGGGGGTACAATCAGCCCCAGCATTTT. Translation gives CASSYGGYNQPQHF.

CDR3 sequence (DNA): TGTGCCAGCAGCCAAGAGGCAGGCCACTACGAGCAGTACTTC. Translated: CASSQEAGHYEQYF. V and J are TRBV7-8 and TRBJ2-5; D uncertain. The DNA end favors TRBJ2-7, so the J call may be wrong. This CDR3 spans 14 amino acids. Germline V gene sequence: CDR1 SGHVS, CDR2 FQNEAQ.

Worth noting for this clonotype: A junction end diverges from the germline sequence, so it may reflect a read error. The genes are TRBV28 and TRBJ2-1, with D tentatively TRBD2 (5 bases). The CDR3 length is 11 residues. The germline gives CDR1 MDHEN, CDR2 SYDVKM. CDR3 protein: CASSFIGVAIF. In DNA form, the CDR3 reads TGTGCCAGCAGTTTTATCGGGGTGGCGATCTTC.

The chain joins TRBV29-1 to TRBJ2-7; 11 bases map to TRBD1. Germline CDR1 SQVTM, CDR2 ANQGSEA. The length of the CDR3 is 13 residues. V dropped 6 bases and J dropped 5; count of bases not matched to a gene: 6. DNA for the CDR3: TGCAGCGTGCCCGGACAGGGGGCCGACGAGCAGTACTTC. Translation: CSVPGQGADEQYF.

This clonotype appeared many times. V usage is TRBV14 and J usage is TRBJ2-2; the D is unclear. This CDR3 region has 16 residues. Germline CDR1 SGHDN, CDR2 FVKESK. Trimming took 0 bases from V and 6 from J, leaving 14 bases between them. The chain's CDR3 is CASSQDVQLPPGELFF. The CDR3, as DNA: TGTGCCAGCAGCCAAGATGTTCAGCTTCCCCCCGGGGAGCTGTTTTTT.

The genes are TRBV24-1 and TRBJ2-5, with D maybe TRBD1 (6 bases). The J call is uncertain, as TRBJ2-1 better fits the DNA end. The V gene's germline CDR1 is KGHDR and CDR2 SFDVKD. This CDR3 region has 15 residues. CDR3 bases: TGTGCCACCAGTGATATCCAAGGGGGTCACAATGAGCAGTTCTTC. It translates to CATSDIQGGHNEQFF.

J is TRBJ2-2 and V is TRBV12-5, with a possible D match to TRBD1 (6 bases). This CDR3 has 14 residues. Trimming removed 4 bases at V and 1 base at J, with 7 bases between. Germline values: CDR1 LGHNT, CDR2 FRNRAP. CDR3: CASGSGQNTGELFF. CDR3 coding DNA: TGTGCTAGTGGTTCGGGACAGAACACCGGGGAGCTGTTTTTT.

The rearrangement joins TRBV29-1 to TRBJ2-3; tentative D call: TRBD2 (6 bases). V was cut by 6 bases and J by 2 bases, with 9 bases left in between. The germline V gene encodes CDR1 SQVTM and CDR2 ANQGSEA. The CDR3 length is 12 residues. The CDR3 DNA is TGCAGCGTCGGGACTTACACAGATACGCAGTATTTT. Translated, it gives CSVGTYTDTQYF.

V gene TRBV12-3 or TRBV12-4 combines with J gene TRBJ1-1; D is unclear. This CDR3 is built from 13 residues. V lost 4 bases to trimming and J lost 4 bases, with 10 bases between them. CDR3 DNA sequence: TGTGCCAGCAGTTCTCTGGGTGGCACTGAAGCTTTCTTT. Protein: CASSSLGGTEAFF.

This chain connects TRBV11-2 to TRBJ1-2; weak D call: TRBD1 (5 bases). In germline, CDR1 is SGHAT, CDR2 FQNNGV. Trimming took 7 bases from V and 8 from J, leaving 17 bases between them. The CDR3 is 13 amino acids. The chain's CDR3 is CASNPAPGGGYTF. CDR3 bases: TGTGCCAGCAACCCGGCTCCGGGGGGAGGCTACACCTTC.

The chain uses TRBV7-8 and TRBJ2-5; D perhaps matches TRBD2 (6 bases). The J call is doubtful: the DNA matches TRBJ2-1 better. Germline assignment: CDR1 SGHVS and CDR2 FQNEAQ. The CDR3 runs to 16 residues. The CDR3 region is CASSLVGTLGTYEQFF. Written as DNA, the CDR3 is TGTGCCAGCAGCTTAGTTGGGACTTTAGGCACTTATGAGCAGTTCTTC.

The genes are TRBV20-1 and TRBJ2-5, with D possibly called TRBD1 or TRBD2 (5 bases each). This CDR3 contains 14 residues. Germline V lookup: CDR1 DFQATT, CDR2 SNEGSKA (reference sequence). Trimming shortened V by 8 bases and J by 4 bases, and 20 bases separated the two germline ends. The DNA of the CDR3 is TGCAGTACCAAAGGGGTGGTGGGGGTAGAGACCCAGTACTTC. This codes for CSTKGVVGVETQYF.

The chain couples TRBV9 to TRBJ1-3, with D possibly being TRBD1 (5 bases). Germline V gene lookup returns CDR1 SGDLS and CDR2 YYNGEE. Trimming shortened V by 6 bases and J by 5 bases, and 15 bases separated the two germline ends. This CDR3 is 14 amino acids long. The CDR3 nucleotides read TGTGCCAGCAACCCGGGGGATTATAGAAACACCATATATTTT. This encodes CASNPGDYRNTIYF.

V gene TRBV29-1 combines with J gene TRBJ1-1; no clear D gene. The CDR3 covers 13 residues. The germline V gene has CDR1 SQVTM and CDR2 ANQGSEA. V dropped 4 bases and J dropped 7 bases, with 16 bases sitting between them. CDR3 DNA: TGCAGCGTTGGACCAACGTTAGTGGGTGAAGCTTTCTTT. This sequence encodes CSVGPTLVGEAFF.

This clonotype came up a few times. V and J are TRBV20-1 and TRBJ1-2; D might be TRBD1 (5 bases). The germline CDR1 and CDR2 sequences are DFQATT and SNEGSKA (reference sequence). V was shortened by 5 bases and J by 2 bases, with 15 bases between the two germline ends. This CDR3 has 14 amino acids. CDR3 nucleotides: TGCAGTGCTCAAAGGGACGACTACAACTATGGCTACACCTTC. This gives the protein CSAQRDDYNYGYTF.

The chain links TRBV20-1 to TRBJ1-4; 7 nucleotides agree with TRBD1. The CDR3 loop spans 14 amino acids. The J segment lost 1 base and the V segment lost 4 bases, leaving 3 bases of the junction unmatched. Germline-derived CDR1 and CDR2 are DFQATT and SNEGSKA (reference sequence). CDR3 nucleotide sequence: TGCAGTGCTATCGACAGGGTAACTAATGAAAAACTGTTTTTT. Encoded protein: CSAIDRVTNEKLFF.

The J gene is TRBJ2-5, the V gene TRBV5-1, with D unclear. Germline loops: CDR1 SGHRS, CDR2 YFSETQ. The CDR3 extends over 15 amino acids. V was trimmed by 0 bases and J by 5 bases, leaving 14 bases between them. The CDR3 loop is CASSLDGWRRETQYF. For the CDR3, the DNA is TGCGCCAGCAGCTTGGATGGTTGGAGACGGGAGACCCAGTACTTC.

This clonotype was detected a few times. This rearrangement joins TRBV6-2 or TRBV6-3 to TRBJ2-5, with D perhaps TRBD1 (5 bases). The CDR3 sequence is 14 residues long. V lost 10 bases to trimming and J lost 2 bases, with 17 bases between them. The V gene's germline CDR1 is MNHEY and CDR2 SVGEGT. The CDR3 is CATADLGRQETQYF. DNA of the CDR3: TGTGCCACCGCCGACTTGGGGCGTCAAGAGACCCAGTACTTC.

V and J are TRBV4-2 and TRBJ2-5, with 7 nucleotides matching TRBD2. The J call is uncertain, as TRBJ2-7 better fits the DNA end. Germline V lookup: CDR1 LGHNA, CDR2 YNFKEQ. This CDR3 comprises 15 residues. CDR3 coding DNA: TGTGCCAGCAGCCAAGCTCGAGCTAGCGGAGACGAGCAGTACTTC. Translation: CASSQARASGDEQYF.